These T cell receptor beta chains were read from a single sample in a study of T cells in Graves' hyperthyroidism and ophthalmopathy. Using its own MiXCR run on the multiplex PCR reads, TCRdb lists one record per CDR3 protein. The sample records around 800,000 distinct CDR3 sequences, about two fifths being singletons. The specimen sequenced was blood. These receptors originate from a man younger than 30 with Graves' hyperthyroidism. Both conserved end residues are part of each CDR3. D genes are given only for firm matches. Only part of the rows carry a size: once, few, many, or a class if the clone is expanded.

CDR3 protein: CSARDHEGDSNTEAFF
CDR3 DNA: TGCAGTGCTAGAGATCACGAGGGGGACAGCAACACTGAAGCTTTCTTT
J gene: TRBJ1-1
V gene: TRBV20-1
D gene: TRBD1
clone size: -

CDR3 protein: CASSGPGQGDSPLHF
CDR3 DNA: TGTGCCAGCAGCGGGCCGGGACAGGGGGATTCACCCCTCCACTTT
J gene: TRBJ1-6
V gene: TRBV2
D gene: TRBD1
clone size: -

CDR3 protein: CASRTGPGQGGTGELFF
CDR3 DNA: TGTGCCAGTAGAACGGGTCCAGGCCAGGGTGGCACCGGGGAGCTGTTTTTT
J gene: TRBJ2-2
V gene: TRBV19
D gene: -
clone size: -

CDR3 protein: CASSAGLTNTEAFF
CDR3 DNA: TGTGCCAGCTCAGCGGGACTGACGAACACTGAAGCTTTCTTT
J gene: TRBJ1-1
V gene: TRBV6-1
D gene: -
clone size: few

CDR3 protein: CASSRGVANSPLHF
CDR3 DNA: TGTGCCAGCAGTAGAGGGGTAGCTAATTCACCCCTCCACTTT
J gene: TRBJ1-6
V gene: TRBV12-3/TRBV12-4
D gene: -
clone size: -

CDR3 protein: CASSQVTVNYGHTF
CDR3 DNA: TGCGCCAGCAGCCAAGTAACGGTGAACTATGGCCACACCTTC
J gene: TRBJ1-2
V gene: TRBV4-1
D gene: -
clone size: -

CDR3 protein: CSVPGGAGQPQHF
CDR3 DNA: TGCAGCGTGCCAGGGGGCGCGGGTCAGCCCCAGCATTTT
J gene: TRBJ1-5
V gene: TRBV29-1
D gene: TRBD1
clone size: many

CDR3 protein: CASNRGYDGANVLTF
CDR3 DNA: TGTGCCAGTAATCGGGGGTACGATGGGGCCAACGTCCTGACTTTC
J gene: TRBJ2-6
V gene: TRBV19
D gene: -
clone size: -

CDR3 protein: CATSRDRSGNTEAFF
CDR3 DNA: TGTGCCACCAGCAGAGATCGGTCGGGGAACACTGAAGCTTTCTTT
J gene: TRBJ1-1
V gene: TRBV15
D gene: -
clone size: once

CDR3 protein: CSARSDRANMNTEAFF
CDR3 DNA: TGCAGTGCGCGTTCGGACAGGGCAAATATGAACACTGAAGCTTTCTTT
J gene: TRBJ1-1
V gene: TRBV20-1
D gene: TRBD1
clone size: few

CDR3 protein: CASSPPGDAGEAFF
CDR3 DNA: TGTGCCAGTAGTCCGCCCGGGGACGCGGGTGAAGCTTTCTTT
J gene: TRBJ1-1
V gene: TRBV19
D gene: -
clone size: few

CDR3 protein: CASSPRPGQGNTEAFF
CDR3 DNA: TGTGCCAGCAGCCCCCGGCCGGGACAGGGAAACACTGAAGCTTTCTTT
J gene: TRBJ1-1
V gene: TRBV7-9
D gene: TRBD1
clone size: few

CDR3 protein: CASSLFGTGNTEAFF
CDR3 DNA: TGTGCCAGCAGTTTATTCGGGACAGGGAACACTGAAGCTTTCTTT
J gene: TRBJ1-1
V gene: TRBV28
D gene: TRBD1
clone size: -

CDR3 protein: CATRETGPYEQYF
CDR3 DNA: TGTGCCACCAGGGAGACAGGACCCTACGAGCAGTACTTC
J gene: TRBJ2-7
V gene: TRBV10-3
D gene: -
clone size: many

CDR3 protein: CASRQGRTEAFF
CDR3 DNA: TGTGCCAGTAGGCAGGGGCGCACTGAAGCTTTCTTT
J gene: TRBJ1-1
V gene: TRBV19
D gene: -
clone size: many

CDR3 protein: CASRDTESTEAFF
CDR3 DNA: TGTGCCAGCAGGGATACAGAATCCACTGAAGCTTTCTTT
J gene: TRBJ1-1
V gene: TRBV2
D gene: -
clone size: -

CDR3 protein: CASNLGGYTF
CDR3 DNA: TGTGCCAGCAATTTGGGCGGCTACACCTTC
J gene: TRBJ1-2
V gene: TRBV25-1
D gene: -
clone size: many

CDR3 protein: CASSLVGEQETQYF
CDR3 DNA: TGTGCCAGCAGTTTAGTGGGGGAACAAGAGACCCAGTACTTC
J gene: TRBJ2-5
V gene: TRBV28
D gene: -
clone size: few

CDR3 protein: CASSVGQNDSPLHF
CDR3 DNA: TGTGCCAGCAGCGTAGGGCAAAACGATTCACCCCTCCACTTT
J gene: TRBJ1-6
V gene: TRBV9
D gene: -
clone size: many

CDR3 protein: CASSLDSNPPWMGQPQHF
CDR3 DNA: TGTGCCAGCAGCTTAGATTCTAACCCCCCCTGGATGGGTCAGCCCCAGCATTTT
J gene: TRBJ1-5
V gene: TRBV7-8
D gene: -
clone size: -

CDR3 protein: CASSSPGILTLGSPLHF
CDR3 DNA: TGTGCCAGCAGCTCTCCAGGGATCCTCACTTTAGGCTCACCCCTCCACTTT
J gene: TRBJ1-6
V gene: TRBV11-3
D gene: -
clone size: -

CDR3 protein: CASSGGSSGNTIYF
CDR3 DNA: TGTGCCAGCAGCGGCGGCAGCTCTGGAAACACCATATATTTT
J gene: TRBJ1-3
V gene: TRBV7-6
D gene: -
clone size: -

CDR3 protein: CASSLEQLNTEAFF
CDR3 DNA: TGCGCCAGCAGCTTGGAACAACTTAACACTGAAGCTTTCTTT
J gene: TRBJ1-1
V gene: TRBV5-1
D gene: -
clone size: many

CDR3 protein: CAILKRGNYGYTF
CDR3 DNA: TGTGCCATCCTTAAGCGGGGGAACTATGGCTACACCTTC
J gene: TRBJ1-2
V gene: TRBV6-5
D gene: -
clone size: few

CDR3 protein: CASSSGTGGTTEAFF
CDR3 DNA: TGTGCCAGCAGCTCCGGGACAGGGGGAACCACTGAAGCTTTCTTT
J gene: TRBJ1-1
V gene: TRBV7-2
D gene: TRBD1
clone size: -

CDR3 protein: CASSNSGRALETQYF
CDR3 DNA: TGCGCCAGCAGCAACAGCGGGAGGGCCTTAGAGACCCAGTACTTC
J gene: TRBJ2-5
V gene: TRBV5-1
D gene: TRBD2
clone size: -

CDR3 protein: CASSSSGTGIYEQYF
CDR3 DNA: TGTGCCAGCAGTTCCTCCGGGACAGGGATCTACGAGCAGTACTTC
J gene: TRBJ2-7
V gene: TRBV7-2
D gene: TRBD1
clone size: -

CDR3 protein: CAISEYDGSQAWSNSEQYF
CDR3 DNA: TGTGCCATCAGTGAGTACGACGGGAGCCAAGCCTGGTCTAATAGCGAGCAGTACTTC
J gene: TRBJ2-7
V gene: TRBV10-3
D gene: -
clone size: few

CDR3 protein: CASSHGPGGDAFF
CDR3 DNA: TGTGCCAGCAGTCACGGCCCGGGTGGCGACGCTTTCTTT
J gene: TRBJ1-1
V gene: TRBV6-5
D gene: -
clone size: -

CDR3 protein: CASSLEGQGKGETQYF
CDR3 DNA: TGTGCCAGCAGCTTAGAGGGACAGGGGAAGGGAGAGACCCAGTACTTC
J gene: TRBJ2-5
V gene: TRBV7-2
D gene: TRBD1
clone size: -

CDR3 protein: CASSHSKQGLNQPQHF
CDR3 DNA: TGTGCCAGCAGCCACTCCAAACAAGGGCTGAATCAGCCCCAGCATTTT
J gene: TRBJ1-5
V gene: TRBV7-9
D gene: -
clone size: -

CDR3 protein: CASSVAGDNQPQHF
CDR3 DNA: TGTGCCAGCAGCGTAGCCGGTGACAATCAGCCCCAGCATTTT
J gene: TRBJ1-5
V gene: TRBV9
D gene: -
clone size: many

CDR3 protein: CASSYTGGAEAFF
CDR3 DNA: TGTGCCAGCAGTTATACAGGGGGGGCTGAAGCTTTCTTT
J gene: TRBJ1-1
V gene: TRBV7-3
D gene: TRBD1
clone size: few

CDR3 protein: CASSRQGEGTEAFF
CDR3 DNA: TGCGCCAGCAGCAGACAGGGAGAGGGCACTGAAGCTTTCTTT
J gene: TRBJ1-1
V gene: TRBV5-1
D gene: TRBD1
clone size: few

CDR3 protein: CASSLAASVDRTYEQYF
CDR3 DNA: TGTGCCAGCAGCTTAGCCGCGTCGGTGGACCGGACCTACGAGCAGTACTTC
J gene: TRBJ2-7
V gene: TRBV13
D gene: -
clone size: -

CDR3 protein: CASRGGREKLFF
CDR3 DNA: TGTGCCAGCAGGGGCGGGAGAGAAAAACTGTTTTTT
J gene: TRBJ1-4
V gene: TRBV12-3/TRBV12-4
D gene: -
clone size: many

CDR3 protein: CASAGLSGTQYF
CDR3 DNA: TGTGCCTCAGCGGGACTTTCAGGGACCCAGTACTTC
J gene: TRBJ2-5
V gene: TRBV7-9
D gene: TRBD2
clone size: -

CDR3 protein: CASSLQDSYEQYF
CDR3 DNA: TGCGCCAGCAGCTTGCAGGACAGCTACGAGCAGTACTTC
J gene: TRBJ2-7
V gene: TRBV5-1
D gene: -
clone size: many

CDR3 protein: CSVGQGGMNTEAFF
CDR3 DNA: TGCAGCGTAGGACAGGGAGGGATGAACACTGAAGCTTTCTTT
J gene: TRBJ1-1
V gene: TRBV29-1
D gene: TRBD1
clone size: -

CDR3 protein: CASSFSPQQGYEQYF
CDR3 DNA: TGTGCCAGCAGCTTCTCCCCCCAGCAGGGGTACGAGCAGTACTTC
J gene: TRBJ2-7
V gene: TRBV5-8
D gene: -
clone size: few